The 10 T cell receptor beta chains listed next were all sequenced from one sample in a study of tumor and adjacent non-tumor tissue in lung cancer. Three rounds of nested PCR, following a modified ARM-PCR protocol, produced the TCRbeta library. TCRdb re-called the multiplex PCR reads through MiXCR, storing one row per CDR3 protein. This repertoire shows almost 75,000 distinct CDR3 sequences, around 70% found once; its top ten account for about a quarter. No cell sorting was done before RNA was extracted from the tissue. Distant lung tissue was collected more than 3 cm away from the tumor edge. The sample was distant non-tumor lung tissue. Receptor source: a woman aged 50 to 65 with non-small cell lung cancer.

Details on this clonotype: This may be a read error, as it is one base from a much larger clone. This sequence joins TRBV12-3 or TRBV12-4 and TRBJ2-5; 8 bases line up with TRBD1. The CDR3 is made up of 16 amino acids. V shed 3 bases and J 5 bases; nucleotides not matched to a gene: 11. Here the CDR3 reads CASSLGGRGLSETQYF. The CDR3 DNA reads TGTGCCAGCAGTTTGGGGGGCAGGGGGCTTAGTGAGACCCAGTACTTC.

Points on this clonotype: The junction does not match germline at one end; this may be a read error. The V call is TRBV11-2, the J call TRBJ2-5; 8 bases are shared with TRBD2. Germline CDR1 and CDR2: SGHAT and FQNNGV. This CDR3 region has 13 residues. The CDR3 loop is CASSLGQRETQHF. The CDR3 nucleotides are TGTGCCAGCAGCTTAGGTCAGCGGGAGACCCAGCACTTC.

The rearrangement links TRBV11-1 to TRBJ2-3; the D is unclear. V was trimmed by 3 bases and J by 5 bases, leaving 15 bases between them. The germline V gene encodes CDR1 SGHAT and CDR2 FQDESV (reference sequence). This CDR3 comprises 15 residues. The CDR3 DNA reads as TGTGCCAGCAGCTTCTCAGTGGAGTCCATAGATACGCAGTATTTT. It codes for CASSFSVESIDTQYF.

This clonotype was found a few times. The gene calls are TRBV2 and TRBJ2-2, with D perhaps assigned TRBD1 or TRBD2 (5 bases each). The CDR3 loop spans 15 amino acids. CDR1 is SNHLY and CDR2 is FYNNEI in the germline V gene. V dropped 6 bases and J dropped 7 bases, with 18 bases sitting between them. The CDR3 nucleotides read TGTGCCAGCAGATCTACAACAGGTCGGGGCGGGGAGCTGTTTTTT. As protein: CASRSTTGRGGELFF. The whole variable domain, remainder taken from reference TRBV2 and TRBJ2-2, is EPEVTQTPSHQVTQMGQEVILRCVPISNHLYFYWYRQILGQKVEFLVSFYNNEISEKSEIFDDQFSVERPDGSNFTLKIRSTKLEDSAMYFCASRSTTGRGGELFFGEGSRLTVL.

In this sample, this clonotype turned up once. This may arise from a read error, as a much more abundant clone is one base away. The gene calls are TRBV10-3 and TRBJ1-1; D may be TRBD1 (5 bases). In germline, CDR1 is ENHRY, CDR2 SYGVKD. Trimming took 11 bases from V and 3 from J, leaving 19 bases between them. This CDR3 has 14 residues. The CDR3 sequence is CAVKRGVDDTEAFF. The CDR3 nucleotides are TGTGCCGTCAAGCGGGGGGTAGACGACACTGAAGCTTTCTTT.

The CDR3 region has the DNA TGCAGAACTAGGCGGCTAACCAATGAGCAGTTCTTC. This encodes CRTRRLTNEQFF. The chain couples TRBV20-1 to TRBJ2-1; D possibly corresponds to TRBD2 (5 bases). This CDR3 has 12 residues. Germline-derived CDR1 and CDR2 are DFQATT and SNEGSKA (reference sequence).

In the case of this clonotype: A much larger clone lies one base from this, so it may be a read error. In nucleotides, the CDR3 is TGTGCCAGCAGAACGAGGCGACAGGGGTTCACTGAAGCTTTCTTT. Translated, it gives CASRTRRQGFTEAFF. The chain has TRBV28 and TRBJ1-1; 8 bases line up with TRBD1. V lost 6 bases to trimming and J lost 4 bases; unmatched junction nucleotides: 10. CDR1 MDHEN and CDR2 SYDVKM come from the germline V gene. The CDR3 has 15 amino acids.

With regard to this clonotype: One end of the junction is discordant with germline, which a read error may explain. This chain uses TRBV11-2 with TRBJ2-2, with D perhaps matching TRBD2 (5 bases). The CDR3 extends over 17 amino acids. In germline, CDR1 is SGHAT, CDR2 FQNNGV. CDR3 region: CASSLPAAGGWTGEQFF. The CDR3 coding sequence is TGTGCCAGCAGCTTGCCAGCGGCAGGAGGATGGACCGGGGAGCAGTTTTTT.

A remark on this clonotype: This sequence may be a read error, since a much larger clone differs from it by one base. V and J are TRBV20-1 and TRBJ2-5, with D perhaps matching TRBD1 (5 bases). Per germline, CDR1 DFQATT and CDR2 SNEGSKA (reference sequence). Trimming cost V 2 bases and J 5 bases, with 12 bases left between them. The length of the CDR3 is 13 residues. CDR3 sequence: CSARLDRVETQYF. CDR3 nucleotide sequence: TGCAGTGCTAGATTAGACAGAGTCGAGACCCAGTACTTC.

This clonotype showed up just a few times. One base away lies a much larger clone, so this may be a sequencing read error. The chain links TRBV12-3 or TRBV12-4 to TRBJ2-5; no clear D. V lost 10 bases, J lost 0 bases, and 15 bases lay in between. This CDR3 contains 14 residues. The CDR3 nucleotides are TGTGCCAACGACCAGGTTACGGACCAAGAGACCCAGTACTTC. Amino acids: CANDQVTDQETQYF.